The clone carrying this TCR beta chain was seen only a few times. Its matching antigen is unknown. These data come from a study of response to subunit inactivated influenza vaccine. TCRdb processed the RT-PCR reads anew with MiXCR; each CDR3 protein has one entry. The table lists fewer than 700,000 distinct CDR3 sequences, 10% to 15% of them singletons, with about an eighth in the top ten. Germline lookup yields CDR1 MNHEY and CDR2 SVGAGI. This CDR3 spans 15 amino acids. Trimming removed 4 bases from V and 4 bases from J, with 11 bases in between. Broader study findings: New T cells are recruited in small numbers by each seasonal influenza vaccination, according to the authors' suggestion.

This receptor was obtained from a middle-aged man who received an inactivated influenza vaccine. The sequencing here drew on PBMCs from blood, taken about 40 days after vaccination. The chain has TRBV6-5 and TRBJ2-6; D is unresolved. The CDR3 sequence is CASSFSVLGANVLTF. The CDR3 coding sequence is TGTGCCAGCAGTTTCTCCGTTTTGGGGGCCAACGTCCTGACTTTC.